This T cell receptor (beta chain) was captured by sequencing in a study of cytomegalovirus exposure and HLA in healthy donors. Study-wide background: Out of 350 to 400 genotyped donors, roughly 78% belonged to the Caucasian-associated ancestry cluster.

The CDR3 loop spans 15 amino acids. Germline V gene data show CDR1 as SEHNR and CDR2 as FQNEAQ (reference sequence). Whole-study results and caveats: It has been reported that TCR beta sequences accurately predicted the HLA-A and HLA-B alleles of most subjects. There were approximately 150 TCR beta chains listed as cytomegalovirus-associated. A later analysis associated 15,000 to 20,000 TCR beta sequences with HLA alleles at a 0.05 false discovery rate.

PCR amplification relied on 60 Vbeta primers (plus 13 Jbeta primers). TCRdb's table, derived via immunoSEQ multiplex PCR, lists solely in-frame clones and lacks some. The table records 65,000 to 90,000 clones, 86% of them present only once. Concerning this clone: No antigen is known for it. The junction shows a germline mismatch at one end, possibly a read error.

This receptor was obtained from a woman between 25 and 40 years old in good health and CMV-seronegative. Material for sequencing was PBMCs. The chain is built from TRBV7-9 and TRBJ2-7, with D tentatively TRBD2 (5 bases). The DNA of the CDR3 is TGTTCCAGCAGCTCCAACCTCGGAGGAACCTACGAGCAGTACTTC. This encodes CSSSSNLGGTYEQYF.